These 25 T cell receptor beta chains share one sample of origin, sequenced in a study of response to subunit inactivated influenza vaccine. TCRdb analysed the RT-PCR reads with MiXCR anew, one entry per CDR3 protein. This sample has about 620,000 distinct CDR3 sequences, with 12% found just once. The sequences come from PBMCs from blood, collected on the day of vaccination. Receptors originate from a man aged 50-60 years who received an inactivated influenza vaccine.

In its sample, this clonotype was seen a few times. The chain employs TRBV5-1 and TRBJ2-1; D not certain. The CDR3 sequence is 16 residues long. Germline V gene data show CDR1 as SGHRS and CDR2 as YFSETQ. The V and J ends lost 0 bases and 6 bases respectively, with 16 bases between them. As DNA, the CDR3 is TGCGCCAGCAGCTTGGCGATTGACCAGAGACTCAATGAGCAGTTCTTC. This sequence encodes CASSLAIDQRLNEQFF.

In DNA, the CDR3 is TGTGCCAGCAGCCAGGACCCGGGTCCCTCCTACGAGCAGTACTTC. It translates to CASSQDPGPSYEQYF. The V and J genes are TRBV4-2 and TRBJ2-7; D unclear. V shed 3 bases and J shed 0 bases, with 12 bases lying between them. Looked up from germline, CDR1 is LGHNA and CDR2 is YNFKEQ. The CDR3 sequence is 15 residues long.

For the CDR3, the DNA is TGTGCCAGCAGCTTAGAGACTAGCCGACTAGAGACCCAGTACTTC. Its translation is CASSLETSRLETQYF. V gene TRBV11-1 combines with J gene TRBJ2-5, with 7 bases aligning to TRBD2. Unmatched junction bases numbered 6, after V lost 1 base and J lost 4 bases. The CDR3 has 15 residues. CDR1 is SGHAT and CDR2 is FQDESV in the germline V gene (reference sequence). Combining the CDR3 with reference TRBV11-1 and TRBJ2-5 gives the whole variable domain EAEVAQSPRYKITEKSQAVAFWCDPISGHATLYWYRQILGQGPELLVQFQDESVVDDSQLPKDRFSAERLKGVDSTLKIQPAELGDSAMYLCASSLETSRLETQYFGPGTRLLVL.

This chain links TRBV11-2 with TRBJ2-2; D is perhaps TRBD1 (6 bases). Germline CDR1 SGHAT, CDR2 FQNNGV. V was shortened by 2 bases and J by 7 bases, with 17 bases between the two germline ends. The CDR3 is made up of 16 amino acids. The CDR3 protein is CASSLPSAAGDGELFF. CDR3 coding DNA: TGTGCCAGCAGCTTACCGTCAGCGGCAGGGGACGGGGAGCTGTTTTTT.

The rearrangement links TRBV7-2 to TRBJ1-2; 7 positions match TRBD1. V shed 4 bases and J 0 bases; nucleotides not matched to a gene: 5. Germline loops: CDR1 SGHTA, CDR2 FQGNSA. This CDR3 comprises 15 residues. CDR3 nucleotide sequence: TGTGCCAGCAGCTATCAGGGACAGTCTAACTATGGCTACACCTTC. This translates into CASSYQGQSNYGYTF.

This clonotype was seen at least ten times. The genes are TRBV15 and TRBJ2-5; possible D gene TRBD1, 5 bases. This CDR3 has 15 amino acids. Germline lookup yields CDR1 LNHNV and CDR2 YYDKDF (reference sequence). V gave up 0 bases and J gave up 5 bases, with 13 bases separating them. CDR3 amino acids: CATSRDGRRAETQYF. CDR3 coding DNA: TGTGCCACCAGCAGAGATGGGCGCAGGGCGGAGACCCAGTACTTC.

CDR3 coding DNA: TGCGCCAGCTCAGCAGGTGCTAACGAGCAGTACTTC. Protein sequence: CASSAGANEQYF. The J gene is TRBJ2-7, the V gene TRBV5-1, with D unclear. Trimming shortened V by 7 bases and J by 5 bases, and 13 bases separated the two germline ends. The CDR3 is 12 residues long. Looked up from germline, CDR1 is SGHRS and CDR2 is YFSETQ.

This clonotype was found many times. This sequence joins TRBV7-6 and TRBJ2-3; 7 bases agree with TRBD2. The germline gives CDR1 SGHVS, CDR2 FNYEAQ. J lost 2 bases, V lost 5 bases, and 10 bases had no gene match. The CDR3 consists of 16 residues. The CDR3 protein is CASSQRLAVITDTQYF. In DNA, the CDR3 is TGTGCCAGCAGCCAAAGGCTAGCGGTAATCACAGATACGCAGTATTTT.

The table lists this clonotype with a few counts. The chain carries TRBV6-1 and TRBJ1-1; 12 positions agree with TRBD1. In germline, CDR1 is MNHNS, CDR2 SASEGT. There are 14 residues in the CDR3. The junction had 2 bases not matched to a gene; V was cut back by 5 bases and J by 4 bases. The CDR3 region is CASSRDRGPTEAFF. For the CDR3, the DNA is TGTGCCAGCAGTCGGGACAGGGGGCCCACTGAAGCTTTCTTT.

The chain is built from TRBV13 and TRBJ2-7; possible D gene TRBD1, 5 bases. In germline, CDR1 is PRHDT, CDR2 FYEKMQ (reference sequence). This CDR3 spans 16 amino acids. Trimming stripped 6 bases from V and 0 bases from J, with 18 bases between. CDR3 sequence (DNA): TGTGCCAGCAGGGATGTGCGTAGGGGAAGCTCCTACGAGCAGTACTTC. Its translation: CASRDVRRGSSYEQYF.

Many counts were recorded for this clonotype. The rearrangement links TRBV4-2 to TRBJ2-3; D is undetermined. V lost 8 bases and J 4 bases, leaving 10 bases between the germline ends. The CDR3 is 12 residues long. Germline-derived CDR1 and CDR2 are LGHNA and YNFKEQ. The CDR3 DNA is TGTGCCAGCGCTGGGTTTTCAGATACGCAGTATTTT. Translation gives CASAGFSDTQYF.

The table lists this clonotype with a few counts. V is TRBV18 and J is TRBJ2-7, with D tentatively TRBD1 (6 bases). In germline, CDR1 is KGHSH, CDR2 LQKENI. Trimming stripped 3 bases from V and 0 bases from J, with 12 bases between. This CDR3 has 15 residues. The CDR3 nucleotides read TGTGCCAGCTCACCGTCGACAGGTAGCTCCTACGAGCAGTACTTC. This gives the protein CASSPSTGSSYEQYF. Full variable domain (outside the CDR3, taken from reference TRBV18 and TRBJ2-7): NAGVMQNPRHLVRRRGQEARLRCSPMKGHSHVYWYRQLPEEGLKFMVYLQKENIIDESGMPKERFSAEFPKEGPSILRIQQVVRGDSAAYFCASSPSTGSSYEQYFGPGTRLTVT.

This clonotype has more than one count but fewer than ten. V is TRBV3-1 and J is TRBJ1-2; D might be TRBD1 (5 bases). The CDR3 contains 15 residues. The V gene's germline CDR1 is LGHDT and CDR2 YNNKEL (reference sequence). The V gene lost 0 bases and the J gene lost 3 bases, with 11 bases spanning the gap. The CDR3 coding sequence is TGTGCCAGCAGCCAAGATCCCCAGGGCCACTATGGCTACACCTTC. Translated: CASSQDPQGHYGYTF.

This chain joins TRBV7-6 and TRBJ2-3; D is unclear. V lost 1 base and J 5 bases, leaving 16 bases between the germline ends. The germline CDR1 and CDR2 sequences are SGHVS and FNYEAQ. This CDR3 region has 16 residues. CDR3 in DNA: TGTGCCAGCAGCTTAGGACGCACGGAGTTAGGAGATACGCAGTATTTT. This encodes CASSLGRTELGDTQYF.

This clonotype was counted only a few times. V is TRBV28 and J is TRBJ2-4, with TRBD2 identical over 8 bases. Germline assignment: CDR1 MDHEN and CDR2 SYDVKM. The CDR3 contains 15 residues. V was clipped by 5 bases and J by 4 bases; unmatched bases: 7. The CDR3 here is CASSELSGGKNIQYF. CDR3 bases: TGTGCCAGCAGTGAATTATCGGGGGGGAAAAACATTCAGTACTTC.

The rearrangement links TRBV7-2 to TRBJ2-1; TRBD2 agrees at 9 bases. CDR3 size: 14 residues. V shed 2 bases, J shed 9 bases, and the junction held 5 bases outside the gene matches. Germline V CDR1 and CDR2: SGHTA, FQGNSA. The CDR3 protein is CASSLKRGEGEQFF. The CDR3 DNA reads as TGTGCCAGCAGCTTAAAGCGGGGGGAGGGTGAGCAGTTCTTC.

This clonotype was counted only a few times. V gene TRBV4-1 combines with J gene TRBJ2-2; unclear D gene. CDR3 length: 15 residues. Germline-derived CDR1 and CDR2 are MGHRA and YSYEKL. Trimming removed 1 base at V and 3 bases at J, with 9 bases between. The CDR3 is CASSQGPPHTGELFF. The CDR3 bases are TGCGCCAGCAGCCAAGGTCCCCCTCACACCGGGGAGCTGTTTTTT.

The chain has TRBV7-2 and TRBJ2-4, with D possibly being TRBD1 (6 bases). The CDR3 contains 15 residues. Germline V gives CDR1 SGHTA, CDR2 FQGNSA. Trimming left V 5 bases short and J 3 bases short, with 14 bases between. The CDR3 protein is CASSDHGTFKNIQYF. In DNA form, the CDR3 reads TGTGCCAGCAGCGACCATGGGACATTCAAAAACATTCAGTACTTC.

The J gene is TRBJ2-5, the V gene TRBV4-3, with TRBD2 identical over 11 bases. This CDR3 has 17 amino acids. The trim removed 5 bases at V and 4 bases at J, leaving 12 bases unmatched. Germline values: CDR1 LGHNA, CDR2 YSLEER. The CDR3 DNA is TGCGCCAGCAGCTTGGCCCACACTAGCGGGGGAGTAGAGACCCAGTACTTC. Its protein product is CASSLAHTSGGVETQYF.

This clonotype showed up many times. The chain combines TRBV19 with TRBJ2-2, with a tentative D call TRBD1 (6 bases). Germline V lookup: CDR1 LNHDA, CDR2 SQIVND (reference sequence). This CDR3 has 14 residues. Trimming took off 5 bases at V and 7 bases at J, with 14 bases between the two ends. CDR3 sequence (DNA): TGTGCCAGTAGTCCTTCACAGGGAAGCGGGGAGCTGTTTTTT. It codes for CASSPSQGSGELFF.

Only a few counts were recorded for this clonotype. V usage is TRBV19 and J usage is TRBJ2-1; unclear D gene. The ends were cut back, 7 bases at V and 0 bases at J, with 16 bases in the middle. The CDR3 totals 16 residues. Germline loops: CDR1 LNHDA, CDR2 SQIVND (reference sequence). The CDR3 region has the DNA TGTGCCAGTAAAGACCGGGCTCGCATCTCCTACAATGAGCAGTTCTTC. Translation: CASKDRARISYNEQFF.

This clonotype turned up a few times. The chain couples TRBV7-3 to TRBJ2-1; tentative D call: TRBD2 (6 bases). There are 14 residues in the CDR3. Trimming removed 5 bases from V and 13 bases from J, with 21 bases in between. CDR1 and CDR2 from the germline V gene are SGHTA and FQGTGA. CDR3 DNA sequence: TGTGCCAGCAGCCTAAGACCCTGGGACTCCCACCAGTTCTTC. Translated: CASSLRPWDSHQFF. The full variable domain, completed using reference TRBV7-3 and TRBJ2-1, is GAGVSQTPSNKVTEKGKYVELRCDPISGHTALYWYRQSLGQGPEFLIYFQGTGAADDSGLPNDRFFAVRPEGSVSTLKIQRTERGDSAVYLCASSLRPWDSHQFFGPGTRLTVL.

This chain links TRBV20-1 with TRBJ2-1; 7 bases are a match to TRBD2. Germline V lookup: CDR1 DFQATT, CDR2 SNEGSKA (reference sequence). The CDR3 totals 14 residues. Germline trimming cut 4 bases from V and 8 bases from J; bases unmatched to any gene: 11. CDR3 amino acids: CSANLAALRHEQFF. DNA for the CDR3: TGCAGTGCTAATCTAGCGGCCCTGAGGCATGAGCAGTTCTTC.

The CDR3 DNA is TGTGCCAGCAGACCCCTAGGCGGGGGGGCCGCCGGGGAGCTGTTTTTT. It encodes CASRPLGGGAAGELFF. V and J are TRBV6-2 or TRBV6-3 and TRBJ2-2; 9 positions match TRBD2. V shed 6 bases, J shed 6 bases, and the junction held 11 bases outside the gene matches. The CDR3 length is 16 residues. Germline V gene lookup returns CDR1 MNHEY and CDR2 SVGEGT.

This clonotype came up a few times. This sequence joins TRBV7-2 and TRBJ2-7; TRBD1 is a possible D gene (5 bases). Trimming removed 4 bases at V and 0 bases at J, with 13 bases between. This CDR3 has 15 residues. CDR1 SGHTA and CDR2 FQGNSA come from the germline V gene. This CDR3 is CASSSSRGPSYEQYF. The CDR3 DNA sequence: TGTGCCAGCAGCTCCTCAAGGGGTCCCTCCTACGAGCAGTACTTC.